The 10 T cell receptor beta chains listed next were all sequenced from one sample in a study of CXCR3-negative and CXCR3-positive naive CD8 T cells. UMI labels and 5' RACE were used to prepare the TRB cDNA libraries. TCRdb reprocessed the 5' RACE reads; each CDR3 protein has one entry and no DNA is given. The sample has about 48,000 distinct CDR3 sequences. The specimen was memory CD8+ T cells from blood. The receptor set was obtained from a human donor in good health. Some clones in this sample may be carry-over from other donors' samples.

V is TRBV7-9 and J is TRBJ2-7; as DNA is missing, the TRBD1 call by TCRdb cannot be tested. This CDR3 comprises 14 residues. Germline V gives CDR1 SEHNR, CDR2 FQNEAQ (reference sequence). CDR3 sequence: CASSHRDGSYEQYF.

The chain's CDR3 is CSVVLAARGEEETQYF. The chain combines TRBV29-1 with TRBJ2-5; with no DNA, the TCRdb D assignment of TRBD2 cannot be verified. This CDR3 contains 16 residues. The germline CDR1 and CDR2 sequences are SQVTM and ANQGSEA. Full variable domain (outside the CDR3, taken from reference TRBV29-1 and TRBJ2-5): SAVISQKPSRDICQRGTSLTIQCQVDSQVTMMFWYRQQPGQSLTLIATANQGSEATYESGFVIDKFPISRPNLTFSTLTVSNMSPEDSSIYLCSVVLAARGEEETQYFGPGTRLLVL.

The chain has TRBV12-3 or TRBV12-4 and TRBJ2-7; TCRdb reports TRBD1, a call that lacks DNA to check it against. There are 15 residues in the CDR3. Here the CDR3 reads CASSSLDRGLYEQYF.

This clonotype is medium-sized (0.01 to 0.1%) by frequency. The chain carries TRBV28 and TRBJ2-7; there is no DNA to check the TCRdb D call of TRBD1. CDR3 length equals 14 residues. Germline V CDR1 and CDR2: MDHEN, SYDVKM. This CDR3 is CASSFRDRGGEQYF.

The rearrangement uses TRBV7-8 and TRBJ1-1; the D call from TCRdb, TRBD1, cannot be confirmed without DNA. Germline V gene data show CDR1 as SGHVS and CDR2 as FQNEAQ. This CDR3 spans 13 amino acids. The CDR3 reads CASSLAYRGEAFF.

The chain couples TRBV15 to TRBJ2-6; TCRdb names TRBD2, which stays unverified in the absence of DNA. Per the germline V gene, CDR1 is LNHNV and CDR2 is YYDKDF (reference sequence). The CDR3 is 15 amino acids. The CDR3 region is CASGRESSGANVLTF. The whole variable domain, filled in from reference TRBV15 and TRBJ2-6, reads DAMVIQNPRYQVTQFGKPVTLSCSQTLNHNVMYWYQQKSSQAPKLLFHYYDKDFNNEADTPDNFQSRRPNTSFCFLDIRSPGLGDTAMYLCASGRESSGANVLTFGAGSRLTVL.

This chain joins TRBV7-2 and TRBJ2-3; checking the TCRdb D call of TRBD1 is not possible without DNA. CDR1 is SGHTA and CDR2 is FQGNSA in the germline V gene. CDR3 length: 13 residues. CDR3 residues: CASSLYGGDTQYF.

The chain couples TRBV12-3 or TRBV12-4 to TRBJ2-2. There are 11 residues in the CDR3. The CDR3 loop is CASSKGGELFF.

The V and J genes are TRBV27 and TRBJ2-2. The CDR3 is 12 residues long. Germline CDR1 is MNHEY and CDR2 is SMNVEV (reference sequence). This CDR3 reads CASSETAGELFF.

The J gene is TRBJ1-1, the V gene TRBV7-9; as DNA is missing, the TRBD1 call by TCRdb cannot be tested. This CDR3 region has 12 residues. Germline CDR1 SEHNR, CDR2 FQNEAQ (reference sequence). CDR3 loop: CSSARGDTEAFF.